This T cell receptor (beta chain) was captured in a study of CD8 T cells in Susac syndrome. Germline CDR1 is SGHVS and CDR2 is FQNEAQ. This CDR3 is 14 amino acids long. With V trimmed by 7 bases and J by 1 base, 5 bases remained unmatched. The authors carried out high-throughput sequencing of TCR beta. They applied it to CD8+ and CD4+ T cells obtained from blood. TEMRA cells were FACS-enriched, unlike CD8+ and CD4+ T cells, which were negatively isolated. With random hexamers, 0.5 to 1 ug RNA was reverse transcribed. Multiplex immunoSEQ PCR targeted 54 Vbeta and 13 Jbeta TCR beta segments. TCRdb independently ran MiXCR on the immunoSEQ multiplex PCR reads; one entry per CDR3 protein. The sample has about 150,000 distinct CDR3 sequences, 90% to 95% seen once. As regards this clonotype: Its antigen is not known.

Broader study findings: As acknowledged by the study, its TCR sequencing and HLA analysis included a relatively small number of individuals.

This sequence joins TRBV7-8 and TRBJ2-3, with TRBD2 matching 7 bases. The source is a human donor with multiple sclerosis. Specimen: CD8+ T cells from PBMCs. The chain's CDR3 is CASKVAGRTDTQYF. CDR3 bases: TGTGCCAGCAAAGTAGCGGGTCGCACAGATACGCAGTATTTT.